This T cell receptor beta chain originates from a study of cytomegalovirus exposure and HLA in healthy donors. On the study more broadly: Most genotyped donors, 65% to 85% of about 400, had Caucasian-associated genetic ancestry. Whole-study findings and limits: TRBV6-2, TRBV6-3 and other indistinguishable V segments were excluded.

The CDR3 consists of 14 residues. Trimming cost V 6 bases and J 2 bases; bases outside gene matches: 3. Per germline, CDR1 SEHNR and CDR2 FQNEAQ (reference sequence). A single count supports this clone. Antigen specificity is unknown. Vbeta (60) and Jbeta (13) primers were used in the PCR. Profiled with immunoSEQ multiplex PCR; TCRdb holds only in-frame clones, not every one. The data hold some 110,000 clones, with 76% observed a single time. This chain links TRBV7-9 with TRBJ1-2; TRBD1 agrees at 10 bases. Specimen: PBMCs. The origin of this receptor is a man in his fifties or sixties in good health and CMV-seronegative. DNA for the CDR3: TGTGCCAGCAGAGTGGGACAGGGGAACTATGGCTACACCTTC. Translated: CASRVGQGNYGYTF. Full variable domain (remainder filled in from reference TRBV7-9 and TRBJ1-2): DTGVSQNPRHKITKRGQNVTFRCDPISEHNRLYWYRQTLGQGPEFLTYFQNEAQLEKSRLLSDRFSAERPKGSFSTLEIQRTEQGDSAMYLCASRVGQGNYGYTFGSGTRLTVV.